The 21 T cell receptor beta chains below all came from one sample that was sequenced in a study. TCRdb recomputed calls from the 5' RACE reads with MiXCR, one row per CDR3 protein. Of more than 45,000 distinct CDR3 sequences listed, roughly 28% are singletons. Material for sequencing was tumor-infiltrating memory CD4+ T cells sorted from the breast tumor. Specified subset: memory CD4+ T cells, CD4+CD45RO+CD25-. These receptors came from a female donor with breast cancer.

This chain uses TRBV4-3 with TRBJ1-5; 8 bases are a match to TRBD1. V shed 0 bases, J shed 6 bases, and the junction held 4 bases outside the gene matches. CDR3 length: 15 residues. Germline CDR1 is LGHNA and CDR2 is YSLEER. The DNA for the CDR3 is TGCGCCAGCAGCCAAGAATGGACAGGGAGTCAGCCCCAGCATTTT. Residues: CASSQEWTGSQPQHF.

The chain recombines TRBV19 with TRBJ1-5; D is unclear. This CDR3 comprises 15 residues. The V gene's germline CDR1 is LNHDA and CDR2 SQIVND (reference sequence). Trimming pared 6 bases from V and 3 bases from J, leaving 15 bases between. The CDR3 nucleotides read TGTGCCAGTAGGACCCGGGGAAACACCAATCAGCCCCAGCATTTT. Protein sequence: CASRTRGNTNQPQHF. Variable domain in full (rest from reference TRBV19 and TRBJ1-5): DGGITQSPKYLFRKEGQNVTLSCEQNLNHDAMYWYRQDPGQGLRLIYYSQIVNDFQKGDIAEGYSVSREKKESFPLTVTSAQKNPTAFYLCASRTRGNTNQPQHFGDGTRLSIL.

This sequence joins TRBV10-3 and TRBJ2-2; D gene ambiguous. CDR1 and CDR2 (germline): ENHRY, SYGVKD. This CDR3 has 14 amino acids. Trimming stripped 3 bases from V and 7 bases from J, with 12 bases between. CDR3 region: CAISEALASGELFF. Here the CDR3 DNA reads TGTGCCATCAGTGAAGCGCTTGCCAGCGGGGAGCTGTTTTTT.

The chain has TRBV7-2 and TRBJ2-7; 7 nucleotides line up with TRBD1. Looked up from germline, CDR1 is SGHTA and CDR2 is FQGNSA. The CDR3 is 15 residues long. Germline trimming cut 0 bases from V and 9 bases from J; bases unmatched to any gene: 11. CDR3 sequence reads: CASSLADRERAGQYF. Here the CDR3 DNA reads TGTGCCAGCAGCTTAGCCGACAGGGAGAGAGCAGGGCAGTACTTC.

This clonotype was observed at least ten times. V usage is TRBV20-1 and J usage is TRBJ2-3; D is undetermined. The CDR3 loop spans 12 amino acids. CDR1 and CDR2 from the germline V gene are DFQATT and SNEGSKA (reference sequence). The V gene lost 4 bases and the J gene lost 7 bases, with 12 bases spanning the gap. The CDR3 bases are TGCAGTGCTATGATAGACCAATATACGCAGTATTTT. Residues: CSAMIDQYTQYF.

The genes are TRBV15 and TRBJ1-5; D remains ambiguous. The CDR3 loop spans 13 amino acids. Looked up from germline, CDR1 is LNHNV and CDR2 is YYDKDF (reference sequence). V shed 0 bases and J shed 8 bases, with 8 bases lying between them. CDR3 coding DNA: TGTGCCACCAGCAGAGATCGTATAAAGCCCCAGCATTTT. The encoded protein is CATSRDRIKPQHF.

The rearrangement joins TRBV5-1 to TRBJ2-7, with a possible D match to TRBD1 (6 bases). Trimming removed 8 bases at V and 3 bases at J, with 15 bases between. This CDR3 has 13 amino acids. Germline CDR1 and CDR2: SGHRS and YFSETQ. In nucleotides, the CDR3 is TGCGCCAGTCGACAGGACACGTACTACGAGCAGTACTTC. Translating it yields CASRQDTYYEQYF.

This clonotype was observed once. The CDR3: CASRRVSGAEAFF. Written as DNA, the CDR3 is TGTGCCAGCCGCAGGGTTTCGGGCGCTGAAGCTTTCTTT. The chain uses TRBV7-9 and TRBJ1-1; maybe TRBD1 (5 bases). This CDR3 region has 13 residues. The V end lost 8 bases, the J end lost 6 bases, and 16 bases lay between the germline ends. CDR1 is SEHNR, CDR2 FQNEAQ, per germline (reference sequence).

The sample holds a few counts of this clonotype. The genes are TRBV6-6 and TRBJ1-2; D is uncertain. The CDR3 has 11 residues. V was trimmed by 7 bases and J by 8 bases, leaving 11 bases between them. Germline lookup yields CDR1 MNHNY and CDR2 SVGAGI (reference sequence). CDR3 residues: CASTTGGGYTF. For the CDR3, the DNA is TGTGCCAGCACGACCGGCGGGGGCTACACCTTC.

The CDR3 sequence is CASSVGSGSSTDTQYF. CDR3 sequence (DNA): TGTGCCAGCAGTGTGGGTAGCGGGAGTTCGACAGATACGCAGTATTTT. This sequence joins TRBV2 and TRBJ2-3; 9 nucleotides align to TRBD2. Germline CDR1 reads SNHLY; CDR2 reads FYNNEI. The CDR3 has 16 residues. V trimming: 4 bases; J trimming: 3 bases; junction bases outside the gene matches: 8. The entire variable domain, with the rest obtained from reference TRBV2 and TRBJ2-3, is as follows: EPEVTQTPSHQVTQMGQEVILRCVPISNHLYFYWYRQILGQKVEFLVSFYNNEISEKSEIFDDQFSVERPDGSNFTLKIRSTKLEDSAMYFCASSVGSGSSTDTQYFGPGTRLTVL.

V gene TRBV7-6 combines with J gene TRBJ2-2, with 11 bases aligning to TRBD2. V trimming: 5 bases; J trimming: 9 bases; junction bases outside the gene matches: 2. CDR1 is SGHVS, CDR2 FNYEAQ, per germline. The CDR3 extends over 13 amino acids. The chain's CDR3 is CASSMTSGRELFF. CDR3 DNA: TGTGCCAGCAGCATGACTAGCGGGAGGGAGCTGTTTTTT.

The chain combines TRBV2 with TRBJ1-5, with a tentative D call TRBD1 (5 bases). Per germline, CDR1 SNHLY and CDR2 FYNNEI. The CDR3 contains 14 residues. V was trimmed by 7 bases and J by 4 bases, leaving 14 bases between them. The CDR3 is CASTLDSRNQPQHF. The DNA of the CDR3 is TGTGCCAGCACCCTTGACAGCCGTAATCAGCCCCAGCATTTT.

The chain combines TRBV12-3 or TRBV12-4 with TRBJ1-1, with 7 bases that match TRBD1. The CDR3 is 13 residues long. Unmatched junction bases numbered 5, after V lost 5 bases and J lost 5 bases. The CDR3 coding sequence is TGTGCCAGCAGTCTTCAGGGGGGGACTGAAGCTTTCTTT. This translates into CASSLQGGTEAFF.

CDR3 in amino acids: CASKPNRETQYF. The CDR3 nucleotides read TGTGCCAGCAAACCAAACAGGGAGACCCAGTACTTC. The gene calls are TRBV6-6 and TRBJ2-5, with D possibly being TRBD1 (5 bases). Germline V gene sequence: CDR1 MNHNY, CDR2 SVGAGI (reference sequence). The V end lost 7 bases, the J end lost 5 bases, and 11 bases lay between the germline ends. The CDR3 is 12 residues long.

The chain uses TRBV27 and TRBJ2-5; D unclear. V lost 6 bases and J 1 base, leaving 12 bases between the germline ends. Germline lookup yields CDR1 MNHEY and CDR2 SMNVEV (reference sequence). This CDR3 is 14 amino acids long. CDR3 region: CASSPDGFQETQYF. CDR3 DNA: TGTGCCAGCAGCCCAGACGGGTTCCAAGAGACCCAGTACTTC.

This clonotype was counted between two and nine times. This chain connects TRBV29-1 to TRBJ2-5; TRBD1 matches 7 bases. From germline, CDR1 is SQVTM and CDR2 ANQGSEA. The length of the CDR3 is 13 residues. V trimming: 7 bases; J trimming: 5 bases; junction bases outside the gene matches: 10. The CDR3 nucleotides are TGCAGCGCCCTTAGGGGGCTTGGGGAGACCCAGTACTTC. The encoded protein is CSALRGLGETQYF.

This clonotype was recorded at least ten times. J is TRBJ2-7 and V is TRBV20-1; the match to TRBD2 covers 7 bases. Germline V gene lookup returns CDR1 DFQATT and CDR2 SNEGSKA (reference sequence). This CDR3 region has 15 residues. V gave up 4 bases and J gave up 4 bases; unmatched junction bases: 13. The CDR3: CSAIGGGGGPYEQYF. Here the CDR3 DNA reads TGCAGTGCTATAGGAGGCGGGGGTGGCCCGTACGAGCAGTACTTC.

This clonotype was observed a few times. This chain uses TRBV20-1 with TRBJ2-7, with 7 bases aligning to TRBD2. With V trimmed by 3 bases and J by 4 bases, 9 bases remained unmatched. Per germline, CDR1 DFQATT and CDR2 SNEGSKA (reference sequence). The CDR3 is 14 residues long. This chain's CDR3 is CSASILADKYEQYF. DNA for the CDR3: TGCAGTGCTAGCATCCTAGCGGATAAATACGAGCAGTACTTC.

This chain joins TRBV6-2 or TRBV6-3 and TRBJ2-5; no clear D gene. The CDR3 consists of 11 residues. Trimming stripped 2 bases from V and 7 bases from J, with 5 bases between. The V gene's germline CDR1 is MNHEY and CDR2 SVGEGT. The CDR3 DNA reads as TGTGCCAGCAGTTACACGGGGACCCAGTACTTC. It is translated as CASSYTGTQYF.

For the CDR3, the DNA is TGTGCCAGCAGGTCGACGGGGGAGCGTCAAGGCAACACCTTC. Amino acids: CASRSTGERQGNTF. The chain links TRBV12-3 or TRBV12-4 to TRBJ1-2; perhaps TRBD1 as D (5 bases). V shed 6 bases and J shed 12 bases, with 23 bases lying between them. The CDR3 runs 14 residues.

For this clonotype: Likely a read error: the CDR3 ends without its conserved phenylalanine or tryptophan. The V call is TRBV20-1, the J call TRBJ2-1; D uncertain. Trimming removed 7 bases from V and 0 bases from J, with 13 bases in between. The CDR3 sequence is 14 residues long. Germline-derived CDR1 and CDR2 are DFQATT and SNEGSKA (reference sequence). Here the CDR3 DNA reads TGCAGTGGTCGTTCAGGAAACTCCTACAATGAGCAGTTCCTC. Translating gives CSGRSGNSYNEQFL.